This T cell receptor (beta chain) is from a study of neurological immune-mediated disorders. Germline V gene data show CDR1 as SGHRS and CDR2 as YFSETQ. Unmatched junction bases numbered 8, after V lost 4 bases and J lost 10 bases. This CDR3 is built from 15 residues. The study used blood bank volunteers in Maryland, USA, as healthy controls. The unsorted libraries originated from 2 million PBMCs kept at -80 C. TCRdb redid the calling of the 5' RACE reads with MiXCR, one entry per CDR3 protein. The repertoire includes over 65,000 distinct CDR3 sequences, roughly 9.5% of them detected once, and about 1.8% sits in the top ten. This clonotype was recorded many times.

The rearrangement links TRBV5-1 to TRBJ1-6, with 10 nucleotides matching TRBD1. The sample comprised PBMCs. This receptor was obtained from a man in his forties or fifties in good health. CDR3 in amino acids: CASSPRQGAGSPLHF. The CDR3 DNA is TGCGCCAGCAGCCCTCGACAGGGGGCAGGATCACCCCTCCACTTT.